This T cell receptor (beta chain) derives from a study of OX40 agonist ivuxolimab in advanced cancers. About the study as a whole: Ivuxolimab was a fully human IgG2 agonistic monoclonal antibody targeting the costimulatory receptor OX40 (CD134). The paper reports the monotherapy dose-escalation portion (N ≈ 50 patients) of the phase I ivuxolimab trial. Peripheral TCRbeta sequencing was intended to test whether TCR sequence diversity was altered and clonal T-cell expansion was caused by ivuxolimab. Intravenous ivuxolimab was administered to patients every 2 weeks at six dose levels: 0.01, 0.1, 0.3, 1.5, 3 and 10 mg/kg. The dose-escalation cohort was approximately 83% male with a mean age of approximately 60 years, ranging from about 20 to 85. Patients were allowed to have had prior anti-PD-1, anti-PD-L1 or anti-CTLA-4 therapy, and around 43% of the dose-escalation patients had been treated with checkpoint inhibitors. Of the approximately 50 patients in dose escalation, some 19 had hepatocellular carcinoma, about 15 had melanoma, 9 had renal cell carcinoma and 9 had head and neck cancer. Partial responses occurred in three dose-escalation patients: two with cutaneous melanoma and one with hepatocellular carcinoma.

Patients with a history of autoimmune disease or receiving systemic immunosuppression were excluded from the trial. Peripheral blood for TCR sequencing was collected from all dose cohorts at baseline, on cycle 4 day 1, and on cycle 7 day 1. The samples were taken from a phase I, first-in-human, multicenter, open-label dose-escalation trial of ivuxolimab. Adults with locally advanced or metastatic head and neck squamous cell, hepatocellular, melanoma or renal cell carcinoma were enrolled in the trial. Before TCR sequencing, CD4+ T cells and CD8+ T cells from peripheral blood were sorted into separate populations. The research as a whole found: The antigen specificity of the peripheral T cells that underwent clonal expansion was not determined. Low levels of normalized T-cell clonal expansion were also shown by some nonresponding patients. At doses from 0.1 to 3.0 mg/kg, clonal expansion was seen in both CD4+ and CD8+ blood T cells between baseline and week 6. In partial responders in the 0.1-3.0 mg/kg groups, normalized peripheral clonal expansion was found to be among the lowest, especially among CD8+ T cells. On average, CD8+ T cells showed more expanded clones than CD4+ T cells after ivuxolimab.

Genomic DNA was isolated from the sorted cells so that the TCRbeta CDR3 region could be sequenced. The immunoSEQ Assay was used to sequence the TCRbeta CDR3 regions. Imported from immuneACCESS, the table was reduced by TCRdb to in-frame sequences with V and J called. These copies leave out some clones; in studies compared against another copy, an unresolved V gene accounts for under half, and the cause of the remainder is not known. Here the sample has more than 50,000 clones; roughly 80% occur a single time. The top ten hold about 13% of the sample. Concerning this clone: It lacks a known antigen. The sample holds no much larger clone one base away, and base qualities are not on file.

The CDR3 has 15 amino acids, counting the end cysteine and phenylalanine. Only the CDR3 part of the read is kept: 45 bases, read in frame from the first base. The germline V gene yields LGHNA for CDR1 and YNFKEQ for CDR2. V loses 4 bases of germline sequence and J loses 0 bases, and the interval between the two ends is 10 bases. This chain joins TRBV4-2 to TRBJ2-1; the D gene is tentatively TRBD1 or TRBD2, each matching 5 bases. The material sequenced was CD4+ or CD8+ T cells sorted from blood, taken in a trial of the OX40 agonist ivuxolimab. The TCR sequence derives from an adult with an advanced solid tumor such as melanoma, head and neck, liver or kidney cancer. In nucleotides, the sequence is TGTGCCAGCAGCCGGGACCAACGCTCCTACAATGAGCAGTTCTTC. Its amino acids are CASSRDQRSYNEQFF.